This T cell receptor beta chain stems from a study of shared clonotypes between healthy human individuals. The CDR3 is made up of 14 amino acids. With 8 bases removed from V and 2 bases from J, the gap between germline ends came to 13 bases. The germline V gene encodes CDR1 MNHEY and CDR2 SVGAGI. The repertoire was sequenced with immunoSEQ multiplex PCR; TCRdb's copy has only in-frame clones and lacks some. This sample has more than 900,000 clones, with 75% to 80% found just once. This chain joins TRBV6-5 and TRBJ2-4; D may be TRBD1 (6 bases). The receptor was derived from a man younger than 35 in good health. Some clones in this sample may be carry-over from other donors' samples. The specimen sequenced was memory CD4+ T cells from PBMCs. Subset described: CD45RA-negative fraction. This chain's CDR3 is CASAPGEPKNIQYF. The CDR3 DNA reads TGTGCCAGCGCCCCAGGGGAACCCAAAAACATTCAGTACTTC.